This TCR beta chain stems from a study of blood T cells in healthy people across ages. For the second PCR, which ran for about 6 to 12 cycles, a sample-barcoded 5' primer and a J-beta primer mix were used. MiXCR was run by TCRdb on the 5' RACE reads, yielding one entry per CDR3 protein. The sample contains over 550,000 distinct CDR3 sequences, about 30% of which appear only once. This clonotype was detected once. CDR3 length: 14 residues. V dropped 7 bases and J dropped 6 bases, with 16 bases sitting between them. The chain carries TRBV12-3 or TRBV12-4 and TRBJ2-4; D perhaps matches TRBD1 (6 bases). The sequence came from an elderly woman in good health. Sequencing was done on a sample of blood. The CDR3 nucleotides are TGTGCCAGCACCAAGGCAGGGGCGGGAAACATTCAGTACTTC. Translation gives CASTKAGAGNIQYF.